This T cell receptor beta chain was recovered during a study of blood T cell repertoires in COVID-19. Sequencing was performed with immunoSEQ multiplex PCR; in TCRdb, only in-frame clones are kept and a portion is missing. Of more than 150,000 clones listed, around 87% were seen once; the top ten hold 2.5% to 3.5%. The clonotype comes from a man in his forties with active or convalescent COVID-19. Sequenced material: peripheral blood.

CDR3 protein: CASGLVRAGGQETQYF. Written as DNA, the CDR3 is TGTGCTAGTGGTTTGGTACGGGCGGGGGGGCAAGAGACCCAGTACTTC. This chain uses TRBV12-5 with TRBJ2-5; TRBD2 matches 9 bases. The V segment lost 0 bases and the J segment 2 bases; nucleotides outside the gene matches: 4. The germline V gene has CDR1 LGHNT and CDR2 FRNRAP. The length of the CDR3 is 16 residues.